Sequencing of this T cell receptor beta chain was carried out in a study of blood T cell repertoires in COVID-19. The overall study: T cells, B-cell-depleted T cells, or PBMCs provided the cDNA or gDNA that served as material.

TCRdb's table, derived via immunoSEQ multiplex PCR, lists solely in-frame clones and lacks some. The sample yields approximately 190,000 clones, about 88% seen once. Germline loops: CDR1 LGHNA, CDR2 YNFKEQ. Trimming left V 3 bases short and J 6 bases short, with 12 bases between. The CDR3 runs to 14 residues. V gene TRBV4-2 combines with J gene TRBJ1-5; D remains ambiguous. Sequencing was carried out using peripheral blood. The receptor was derived from a woman aged 40 to 49 who had recovered from COVID-19. The DNA of the CDR3 is TGTGCCAGCAGCCAGGAGTCTGTGGGTCAGCCCCAGCATTTT. Protein: CASSQESVGQPQHF.